This TCR beta chain was found in a study of cytomegalovirus exposure and HLA in healthy donors. PCR amplification relied on 60 Vbeta primers (plus 13 Jbeta primers). Profiled with immunoSEQ multiplex PCR; TCRdb holds only in-frame clones, not every one. Of 100,000 or so clones listed, roughly 70% are singletons. This CDR3 comprises 15 residues. Germline assignment: CDR1 SGHTA and CDR2 FQGNSA. With 4 bases removed from V and 2 bases from J, the gap between germline ends came to 12 bases. This sequence originates from a man aged 40-50 years in good health and CMV-seronegative. Sequencing was carried out using PBMCs. The chain links TRBV7-2 to TRBJ2-4, with D possibly matching TRBD1 (5 bases). CDR3 DNA sequence: TGTGCCAGCAGCTCCGCGGTGGGGCCCAAAAACATTCAGTACTTC. It encodes CASSSAVGPKNIQYF.